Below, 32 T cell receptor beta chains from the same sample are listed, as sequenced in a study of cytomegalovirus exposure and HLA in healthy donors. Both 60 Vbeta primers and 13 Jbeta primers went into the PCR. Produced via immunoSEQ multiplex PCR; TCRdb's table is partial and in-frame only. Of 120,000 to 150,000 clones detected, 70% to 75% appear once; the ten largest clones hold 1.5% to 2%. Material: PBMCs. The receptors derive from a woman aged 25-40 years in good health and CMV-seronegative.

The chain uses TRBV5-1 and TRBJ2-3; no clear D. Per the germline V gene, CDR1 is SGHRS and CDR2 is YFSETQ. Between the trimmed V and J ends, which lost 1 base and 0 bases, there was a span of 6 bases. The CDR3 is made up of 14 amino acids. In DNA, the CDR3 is TGCGCCAGCAGCTTGCGAGATAGCACAGATACGCAGTATTTT. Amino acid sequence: CASSLRDSTDTQYF. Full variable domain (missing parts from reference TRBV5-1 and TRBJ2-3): KAGVTQTPRYLIKTRGQQVTLSCSPISGHRSVSWYQQTPGQGLQFLFEYFSETQRNKGNFPGRFSGRQFSNSRSEMNVSTLELGDSALYLCASSLRDSTDTQYFGPGTRLTVL.

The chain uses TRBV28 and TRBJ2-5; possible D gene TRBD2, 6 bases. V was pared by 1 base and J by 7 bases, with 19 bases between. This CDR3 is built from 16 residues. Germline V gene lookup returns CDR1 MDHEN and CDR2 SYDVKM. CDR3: CASSLFLAGQGGTQYF. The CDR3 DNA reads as TGTGCCAGCAGTTTATTCTTGGCGGGGCAGGGTGGGACCCAGTACTTC.

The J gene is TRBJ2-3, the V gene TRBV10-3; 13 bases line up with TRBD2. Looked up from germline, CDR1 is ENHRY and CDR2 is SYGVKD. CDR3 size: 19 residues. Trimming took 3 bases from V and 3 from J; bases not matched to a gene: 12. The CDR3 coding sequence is TGTGCCATCAGTGACACTGCCGTAGGACTAGCGGGAGTAACAGATACGCAGTATTTT. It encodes CAISDTAVGLAGVTDTQYF.

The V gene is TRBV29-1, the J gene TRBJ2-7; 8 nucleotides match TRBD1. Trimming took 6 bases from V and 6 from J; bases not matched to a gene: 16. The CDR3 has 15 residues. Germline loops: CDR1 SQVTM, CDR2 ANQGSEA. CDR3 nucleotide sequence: TGCAGCGTGAGACCGGACAGGGCACTCTCTCGCGAGCAGTACTTC. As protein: CSVRPDRALSREQYF.

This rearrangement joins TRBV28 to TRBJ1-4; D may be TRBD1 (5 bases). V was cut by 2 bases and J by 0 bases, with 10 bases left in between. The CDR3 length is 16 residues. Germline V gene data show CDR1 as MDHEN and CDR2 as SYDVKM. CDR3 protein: CASSLAGASTNEKLFF. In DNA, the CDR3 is TGTGCCAGCAGTTTAGCTGGGGCCTCAACTAATGAAAAACTGTTTTTT.

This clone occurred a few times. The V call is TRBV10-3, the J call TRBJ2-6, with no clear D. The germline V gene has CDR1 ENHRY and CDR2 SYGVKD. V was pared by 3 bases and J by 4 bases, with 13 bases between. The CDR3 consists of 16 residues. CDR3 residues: CAISEGWSAGANVLTF. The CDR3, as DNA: TGTGCCATCAGTGAAGGTTGGAGTGCCGGGGCCAACGTCCTGACTTTC.

CDR3 nucleotide sequence: TGTGCCAGCAGCTTGAGGTGGCTAGCGGGAGTTTTGGTCTACGAGCAGTACTTC. Protein product: CASSLRWLAGVLVYEQYF. The chain couples TRBV5-6 to TRBJ2-7, with 10 bases identical to TRBD2. Losses at the gene ends were 1 base for V and 3 bases for J; bases not matched to a gene: 13. From germline, CDR1 is SGHDT and CDR2 YYEEEE. The CDR3 sequence is 18 residues long.

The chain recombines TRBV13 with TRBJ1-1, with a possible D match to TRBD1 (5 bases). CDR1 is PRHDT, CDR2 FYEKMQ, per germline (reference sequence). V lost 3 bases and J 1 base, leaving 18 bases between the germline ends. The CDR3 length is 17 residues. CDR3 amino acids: CASSFPGLGGTNTEAFF. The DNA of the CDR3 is TGTGCCAGCAGCTTCCCCGGGCTCGGGGGGACGAACACTGAAGCTTTCTTT.

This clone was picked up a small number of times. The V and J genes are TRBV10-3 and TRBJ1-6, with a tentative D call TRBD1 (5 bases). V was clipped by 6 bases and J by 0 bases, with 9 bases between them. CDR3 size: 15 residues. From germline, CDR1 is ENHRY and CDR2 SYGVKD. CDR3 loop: CAISRDSSYNSPLHF. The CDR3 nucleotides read TGTGCCATCAGCAGAGACAGCTCCTATAATTCACCCCTCCACTTT.

CDR3 coding DNA: TGCGCCAGCAGCTTGGAGACAGGGGGCGACGAGCAGTACTTC. This translates into CASSLETGGDEQYF. The J gene is TRBJ2-7, the V gene TRBV5-1, with 10 bases that match TRBD1. The germline CDR1 and CDR2 sequences are SGHRS and YFSETQ. V dropped 0 bases and J dropped 5; count of bases not matched to a gene: 2. The CDR3 has 14 residues.

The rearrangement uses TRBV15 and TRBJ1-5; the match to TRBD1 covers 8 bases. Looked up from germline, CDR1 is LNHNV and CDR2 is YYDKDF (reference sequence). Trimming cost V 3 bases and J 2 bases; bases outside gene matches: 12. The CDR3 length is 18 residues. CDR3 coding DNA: TGTGCCACCAGCAGGGGGTACCACAGGGGGAGCGGCAATCAGCCCCAGCATTTT. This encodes CATSRGYHRGSGNQPQHF.

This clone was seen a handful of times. The DNA for the CDR3 is TGTGCCAGCGGCCCGGCGGGGGCGACCACAGATACGCAGTATTTT. This translates into CASGPAGATTDTQYF. The rearrangement uses TRBV13 and TRBJ2-3; a weak D match, TRBD2 (7 bases). Germline CDR1 is PRHDT and CDR2 is FYEKMQ (reference sequence). The V end lost 8 bases, the J end lost 2 bases, and 17 bases lay between the germline ends. The CDR3 is made up of 15 amino acids. Full variable domain (remainder filled in from reference TRBV13 and TRBJ2-3): AAGVIQSPRHLIKEKRETATLKCYPIPRHDTVYWYQQGPGQDPQFLISFYEKMQSDKGSIPDRFSAQQFSDYHSELNMSSLELGDSALYFCASGPAGATTDTQYFGPGTRLTVL.

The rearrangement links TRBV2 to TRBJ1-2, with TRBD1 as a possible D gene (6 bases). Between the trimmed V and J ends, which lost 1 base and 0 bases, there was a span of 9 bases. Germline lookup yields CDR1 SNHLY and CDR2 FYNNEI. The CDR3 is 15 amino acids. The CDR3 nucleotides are TGTGCCAGCAGTGAAGTAAGGGACACTAACTATGGCTACACCTTC. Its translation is CASSEVRDTNYGYTF.

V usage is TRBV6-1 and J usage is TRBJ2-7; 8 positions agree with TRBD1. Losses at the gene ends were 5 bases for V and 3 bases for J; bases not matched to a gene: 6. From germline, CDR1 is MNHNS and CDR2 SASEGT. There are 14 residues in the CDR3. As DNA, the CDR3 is TGTGCCAGCAGTTGGACAGGGAGAAGCTACGAGCAGTACTTC. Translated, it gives CASSWTGRSYEQYF.

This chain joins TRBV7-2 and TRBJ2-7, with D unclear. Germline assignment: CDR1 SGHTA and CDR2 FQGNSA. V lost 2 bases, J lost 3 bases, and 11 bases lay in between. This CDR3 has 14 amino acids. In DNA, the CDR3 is TGTGCCAGCAGCTTATCGTACCGAGGCTACGAGCAGTACGTC. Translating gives CASSLSYRGYEQYV.

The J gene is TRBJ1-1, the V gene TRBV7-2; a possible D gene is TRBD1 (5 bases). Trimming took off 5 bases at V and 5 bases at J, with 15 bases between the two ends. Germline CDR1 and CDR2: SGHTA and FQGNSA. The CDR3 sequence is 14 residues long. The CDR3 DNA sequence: TGTGCCAGCAGCGACCTCGGGGGGGGAACTGAAGCTTTCTTT. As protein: CASSDLGGGTEAFF.

CDR3 sequence reads: CASSGGDSNEKLFF. CDR3 in DNA: TGTGCCAGCAGTGGGGGGGACTCTAATGAAAAACTGTTTTTT. This chain connects TRBV2 to TRBJ1-4; the D gene is possibly TRBD1 (5 bases). CDR1 and CDR2 from the germline V gene are SNHLY and FYNNEI. This CDR3 is 14 amino acids long. Trimming stripped 4 bases from V and 3 bases from J, with 9 bases between.

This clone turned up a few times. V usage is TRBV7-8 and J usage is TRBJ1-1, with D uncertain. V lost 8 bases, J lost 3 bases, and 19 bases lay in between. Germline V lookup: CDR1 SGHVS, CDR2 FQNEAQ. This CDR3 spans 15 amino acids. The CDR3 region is CASRRNRDEYTEAFF. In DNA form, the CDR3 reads TGTGCCAGCCGCCGTAACCGGGATGAGTACACTGAAGCTTTCTTT.

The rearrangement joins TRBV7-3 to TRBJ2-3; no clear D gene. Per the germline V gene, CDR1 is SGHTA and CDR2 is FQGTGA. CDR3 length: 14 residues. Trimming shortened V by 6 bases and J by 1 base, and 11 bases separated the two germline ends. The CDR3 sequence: CASSLASGTDTQYF. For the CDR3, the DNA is TGTGCCAGCAGTTTGGCCTCTGGCACAGATACGCAGTATTTT.

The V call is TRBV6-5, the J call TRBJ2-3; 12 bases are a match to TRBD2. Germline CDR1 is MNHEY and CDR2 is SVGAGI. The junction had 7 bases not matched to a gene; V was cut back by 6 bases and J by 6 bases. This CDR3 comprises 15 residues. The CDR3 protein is CASSRVLAGGDTQYF. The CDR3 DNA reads TGTGCCAGCAGCCGCGTTCTAGCGGGGGGGGATACGCAGTATTTT.

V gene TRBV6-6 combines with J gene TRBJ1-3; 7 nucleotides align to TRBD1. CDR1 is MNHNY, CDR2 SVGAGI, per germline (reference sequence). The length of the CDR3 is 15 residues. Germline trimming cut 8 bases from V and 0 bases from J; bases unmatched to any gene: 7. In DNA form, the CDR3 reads TGTGCCAGCCGACAGGGCAGAGGCTCTGGAAACACCATATATTTT. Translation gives CASRQGRGSGNTIYF.

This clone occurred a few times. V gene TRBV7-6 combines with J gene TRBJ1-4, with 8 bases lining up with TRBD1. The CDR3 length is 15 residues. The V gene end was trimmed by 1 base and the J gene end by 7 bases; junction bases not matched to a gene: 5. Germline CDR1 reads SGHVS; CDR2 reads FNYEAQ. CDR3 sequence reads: CASSLGQGALEKLFF. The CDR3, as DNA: TGTGCCAGCAGCTTAGGGCAGGGGGCTCTTGAAAAACTGTTTTTT.

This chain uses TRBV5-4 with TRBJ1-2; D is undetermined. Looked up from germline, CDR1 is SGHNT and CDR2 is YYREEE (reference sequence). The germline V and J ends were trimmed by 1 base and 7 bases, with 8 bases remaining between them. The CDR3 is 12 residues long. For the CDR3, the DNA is TGTGCCAGCAGCTTGCCCGGGTCTGGCTACACCTTC. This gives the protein CASSLPGSGYTF.

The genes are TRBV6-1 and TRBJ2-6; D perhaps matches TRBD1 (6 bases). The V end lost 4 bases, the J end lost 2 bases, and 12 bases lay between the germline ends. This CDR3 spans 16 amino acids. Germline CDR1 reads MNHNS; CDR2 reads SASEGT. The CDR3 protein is CASSGDRRPGANVLTF. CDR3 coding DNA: TGTGCCAGCAGTGGCGACAGGCGTCCTGGGGCCAACGTCCTGACTTTC.

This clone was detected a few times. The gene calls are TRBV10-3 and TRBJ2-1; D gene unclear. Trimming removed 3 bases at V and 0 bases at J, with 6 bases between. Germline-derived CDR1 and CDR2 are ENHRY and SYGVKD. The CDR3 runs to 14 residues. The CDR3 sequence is CAISDSGSYNEQFF. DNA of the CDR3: TGTGCCATCAGTGATTCCGGCTCCTACAATGAGCAGTTCTTC.

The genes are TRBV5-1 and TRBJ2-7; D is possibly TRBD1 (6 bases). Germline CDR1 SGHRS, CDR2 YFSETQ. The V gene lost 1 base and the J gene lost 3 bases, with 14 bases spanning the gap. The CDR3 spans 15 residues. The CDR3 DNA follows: TGCGCCAGCAGCTTGAGCAGAGGACAGCTCTACGAGCAGTACTTC. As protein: CASSLSRGQLYEQYF.

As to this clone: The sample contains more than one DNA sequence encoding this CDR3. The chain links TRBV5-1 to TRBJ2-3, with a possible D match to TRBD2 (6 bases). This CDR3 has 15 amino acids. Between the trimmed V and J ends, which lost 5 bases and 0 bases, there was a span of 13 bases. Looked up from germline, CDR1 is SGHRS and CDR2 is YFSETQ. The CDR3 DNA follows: TGCGCCAGCAGGACGGGCGGGACTAGCACAGATACGCAGTATTTT. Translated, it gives CASRTGGTSTDTQYF.

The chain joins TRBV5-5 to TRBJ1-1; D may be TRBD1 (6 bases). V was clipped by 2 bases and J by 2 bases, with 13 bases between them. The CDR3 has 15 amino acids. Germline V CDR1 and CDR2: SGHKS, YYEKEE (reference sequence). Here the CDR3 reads CASSLGPGVNTEAFF. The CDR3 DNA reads TGTGCCAGCAGCTTAGGACCAGGGGTAAACACTGAAGCTTTCTTT. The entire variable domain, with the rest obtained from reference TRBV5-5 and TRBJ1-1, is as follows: DAGVTQSPTHLIKTRGQQVTLRCSPISGHKSVSWYQQVLGQGPQFIFQYYEKEERGRGNFPDRFSARQFPNYSSELNVNALLLGDSALYLCASSLGPGVNTEAFFGQGTRLTVV.

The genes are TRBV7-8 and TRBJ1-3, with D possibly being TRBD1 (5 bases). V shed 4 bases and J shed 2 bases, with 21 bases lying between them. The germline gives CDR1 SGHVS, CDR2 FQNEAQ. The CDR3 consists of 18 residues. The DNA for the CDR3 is TGTGCCAGCAGCTCCTACGCGCAGGGTGTAGAGACTGGAAACACCATATATTTT. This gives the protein CASSSYAQGVETGNTIYF.

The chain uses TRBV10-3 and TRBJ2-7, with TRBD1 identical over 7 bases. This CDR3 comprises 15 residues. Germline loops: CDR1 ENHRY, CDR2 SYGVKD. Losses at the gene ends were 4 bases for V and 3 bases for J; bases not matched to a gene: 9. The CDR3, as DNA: TGTGCCATCAGTGCCCCCGATACAGGGGACTACGAGCAGTACTTC. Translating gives CAISAPDTGDYEQYF.

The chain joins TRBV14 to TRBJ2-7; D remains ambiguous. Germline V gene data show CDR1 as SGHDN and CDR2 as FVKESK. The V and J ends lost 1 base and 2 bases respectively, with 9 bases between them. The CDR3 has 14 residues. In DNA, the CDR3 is TGTGCCAGCAGCCAAGGTCCAGCGACCTACGAGCAGTACTTC. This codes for CASSQGPATYEQYF.

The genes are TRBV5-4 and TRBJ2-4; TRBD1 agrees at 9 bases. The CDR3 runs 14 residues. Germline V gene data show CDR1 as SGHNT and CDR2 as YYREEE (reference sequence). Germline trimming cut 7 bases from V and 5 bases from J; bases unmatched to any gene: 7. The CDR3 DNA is TGTGCCAGCGGACGGACAGGGGATGAAAACATTCAGTACTTC. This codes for CASGRTGDENIQYF.